The clone carrying this T cell receptor beta chain appeared a few times. What it recognizes is unknown. This specimen belongs to a study of long-term antiretroviral therapy in people with HIV. About the study: It was about a decade after the earliest samples that the 2015 immediate-ART recommendation appeared.

Study-wide results and limits: Clones that had undergone expansion before ART dominated the repertoire at all time points.

People in the study who had HIV all got their treatment in the United States. Version v3.0 of the immunoSEQ assay was performed at survey level. Sequencing used immunoSEQ multiplex PCR; TCRdb keeps in-frame clones, though not all of them. This table has 6,700 or so clones, 65% to 75% appearing once. CDR1 and CDR2 (germline): SGHTA, FQGTGA. The CDR3 is 15 residues long. V lost 1 base to trimming and J lost 7 bases, with 11 bases between them. The sequencing used unsorted PBMCs, collected 0.1 years before starting antiretroviral therapy. V gene TRBV7-3 combines with J gene TRBJ1-6; D may be TRBD1 (6 bases). The source is a man younger than 35 with HIV. The CDR3 region has the DNA TGTGCCAGCAGCTTAAGAGGGGGGCTCAATTCACCCCTCCACTTT. Translated, it gives CASSLRGGLNSPLHF.